These 31 T cell receptor beta chains were sequenced from one sample in a study of cytomegalovirus exposure and HLA in healthy donors. Primers: 60 Vbeta forward and 13 Jbeta reverse. Assay: immunoSEQ multiplex PCR; the TCRdb copy retains only in-frame clones and omits some. The sample has roughly 69,000 clones; roughly 70% are singletons. What was sequenced was PBMCs. The receptors derive from a male donor in good health and CMV-seropositive.

This rearrangement joins TRBV19 to TRBJ2-2; 10 bases match TRBD2. The germline gives CDR1 LNHDA, CDR2 SQIVND (reference sequence). The CDR3 runs 14 residues. The trim removed 5 bases at V and 6 bases at J, leaving 3 bases unmatched. The CDR3 loop reads CASSELAGAGELFF. The CDR3 DNA reads as TGTGCCAGTAGTGAGCTAGCGGGAGCCGGGGAGCTGTTTTTT.

The J gene is TRBJ2-3, the V gene TRBV10-3; possible D gene TRBD1, 5 bases. The CDR3 is 16 residues long. With 0 bases removed from V and 4 bases from J, the gap between germline ends came to 14 bases. Per the germline V gene, CDR1 is ENHRY and CDR2 is SYGVKD. The CDR3 DNA reads TGTGCCATCAGTGAGTCGTTTCAGGGCGGTCCAGATACGCAGTATTTT. Translated, it gives CAISESFQGGPDTQYF.

The V call is TRBV18, the J call TRBJ2-5; unclear D gene. Germline CDR1 and CDR2: KGHSH and LQKENI. CDR3 length equals 11 residues. V lost 2 bases, J lost 6 bases, and 4 bases lay in between. The CDR3 region has the DNA TGTGCCAGCTCACCAGCGAAGACCCAGTACTTC. This codes for CASSPAKTQYF.

The V and J genes are TRBV18 and TRBJ2-3; 7 nucleotides match TRBD2. The CDR3 covers 16 residues. Per the germline V gene, CDR1 is KGHSH and CDR2 is LQKENI. V was pared by 7 bases and J by 0 bases, with 10 bases of the junction left unmatched. Written as DNA, the CDR3 is TGTGCCAGCTACCCTCGACTAGCAACTAGCACAGATACGCAGTATTTT. The encoded protein is CASYPRLATSTDTQYF.

This chain uses TRBV6-5 with TRBJ2-7; 7 bases map to TRBD2. With V trimmed by 6 bases and J by 2 bases, 7 bases remained unmatched. The CDR3 runs to 14 residues. The germline CDR1 and CDR2 sequences are MNHEY and SVGAGI. The CDR3 DNA follows: TGTGCCAGCAGGGCAATAGCGGGCCCCTACGAGCAGTACTTC. This gives the protein CASRAIAGPYEQYF.

The CDR3 DNA follows: TGCGCCAGCAGCCAAGCCGGCGGGGTCTCCTACGAGCAGTACTTC. Its protein is CASSQAGGVSYEQYF. The V gene is TRBV4-3, the J gene TRBJ2-7; TRBD2 is a possible D gene (6 bases). CDR1 and CDR2 (germline): LGHNA, YSLEER. This CDR3 is 15 amino acids long. Trimming removed 1 base from V and 0 bases from J, with 10 bases in between.

V gene TRBV7-9 combines with J gene TRBJ1-1, with 12 bases fitting TRBD1. The length of the CDR3 is 15 residues. Germline loops: CDR1 SEHNR, CDR2 FQNEAQ (reference sequence). The junction had 2 bases not matched to a gene; V was cut back by 3 bases and J by 3 bases. In DNA, the CDR3 is TGTGCCAGCAGCTTGGGACAGGGGGCATACACTGAAGCTTTCTTT. It yields the protein CASSLGQGAYTEAFF.

This clone appeared once. The genes are TRBV6-5 and TRBJ2-7, with TRBD1 as a possible D gene (6 bases). V lost 2 bases, J lost 4 bases, and 12 bases lay in between. The CDR3 contains 14 residues. Germline-derived CDR1 and CDR2 are MNHEY and SVGAGI. The CDR3 protein is CASSYGQGSYEQYF. The CDR3, as DNA: TGTGCCAGCAGTTACGGGCAGGGGAGTTACGAGCAGTACTTC.

The J gene is TRBJ2-3, the V gene TRBV2; 15 bases are shared with TRBD2. Per germline, CDR1 SNHLY and CDR2 FYNNEI. This CDR3 region has 19 residues. The J segment lost 4 bases and the V segment lost 6 bases, leaving 14 bases of the junction unmatched. CDR3 sequence: CASREGTGTSGRIADTQYF. CDR3 sequence (DNA): TGTGCCAGCAGAGAGGGCACCGGGACTAGCGGGAGGATAGCAGATACGCAGTATTTT.

V gene TRBV21-1 combines with J gene TRBJ2-3; the table's D call, TRBD2, was not checked against the DNA. TRBV21-1 is a pseudogene locus. This CDR3 is 20 amino acids long. The CDR3 protein is CASSKDVQWAGTSVTDTQYF. The CDR3 DNA reads TGTGCCAGCAGCAAAGATGTCCAATGGGCCGGGACTAGCGTCACAGATACGCAGTATTTT.

This clone was counted a few times. The CDR3 here is CASSQGLRDRSSYEQYF. The CDR3 DNA reads as TGCGCCAGCAGCCAAGGGCTTCGGGACAGGAGCTCCTACGAGCAGTACTTC. The J gene is TRBJ2-7, the V gene TRBV4-1; TRBD1 matches at 8 bases. After removal of 1 base from V and 0 bases from J, the junction contained 8 bases not matched to a gene. CDR3 size: 17 residues. The germline V gene encodes CDR1 MGHRA and CDR2 YSYEKL.

The chain links TRBV28 to TRBJ2-1; 8 positions agree with TRBD2. CDR1 MDHEN and CDR2 SYDVKM come from the germline V gene. The V and J ends lost 3 bases and 8 bases, in that order; junction bases with no gene match: 3. The CDR3 contains 13 residues. DNA of the CDR3: TGTGCCAGCAGTTTTACAGCGGGAGATGAGCAGTTCTTC. Its protein product is CASSFTAGDEQFF.

This sequence joins TRBV11-2 and TRBJ2-7, with TRBD1 matching 8 bases. CDR1 is SGHAT and CDR2 is FQNNGV in the germline V gene. V trimming: 4 bases; J trimming: 9 bases; junction bases outside the gene matches: 11. The CDR3 is 14 residues long. The CDR3 loop reads CASSSSDRGMVQYF. The CDR3 DNA follows: TGTGCCAGCAGCTCCTCTGACAGGGGTATGGTGCAGTACTTC.

J is TRBJ2-5 and V is TRBV10-3; 9 positions match TRBD2. Germline V lookup: CDR1 ENHRY, CDR2 SYGVKD. This CDR3 is built from 16 residues. With 3 bases clipped from V and 1 base from J, the junction kept 6 bases outside the gene matches. In nucleotides, the CDR3 is TGTGCCATCAGTGAAATTAGCGGGAGCCTCCAAGAGACCCAGTACTTC. Protein sequence: CAISEISGSLQETQYF.

The chain employs TRBV19 and TRBJ2-7, with D unclear. The CDR3 spans 11 residues. Per the germline V gene, CDR1 is LNHDA and CDR2 is SQIVND (reference sequence). V was trimmed by 3 bases and J by 6 bases, leaving 6 bases between them. The CDR3 is CASSILVEQYF. CDR3 DNA: TGTGCCAGTAGTATCCTCGTCGAGCAGTACTTC.

The chain couples TRBV2 to TRBJ2-5; D is possibly TRBD1 (6 bases). The germline V and J ends were trimmed by 5 bases and 2 bases, with 15 bases remaining between them. The germline V gene encodes CDR1 SNHLY and CDR2 FYNNEI. CDR3 size: 15 residues. The CDR3, as DNA: TGTGCCAGCAGTCCCCTAGTGGGACAACAAGAGACCCAGTACTTC. It yields the protein CASSPLVGQQETQYF.

The J gene is TRBJ1-1, the V gene TRBV7-9; no clear D. V lost 4 bases and J 3 bases, leaving 15 bases between the germline ends. CDR3 length: 15 residues. From germline, CDR1 is SEHNR and CDR2 FQNEAQ (reference sequence). CDR3 amino acids: CASSSLQVYYTEAFF. The CDR3 bases are TGTGCCAGCAGCTCTTTGCAGGTCTATTACACTGAAGCTTTCTTT.

The chain uses TRBV6-6 and TRBJ1-1; tentative D call: TRBD1 (6 bases). V lost 8 bases, J lost 1 base, and 11 bases lay in between. The germline gives CDR1 MNHNY, CDR2 SVGAGI (reference sequence). This CDR3 spans 13 amino acids. The CDR3 DNA reads TGTGCCAGCGGCCGGACAGAGAACACTGAAGCTTTCTTT. Its protein is CASGRTENTEAFF.

The chain is built from TRBV25-1 and TRBJ2-7; tentatively, D is TRBD1 (6 bases). The CDR3 runs 14 residues. Trimming took 5 bases from V and 5 from J, leaving 16 bases between them. The germline gives CDR1 MGHDK, CDR2 SYGVNS. CDR3 bases: TGTGCCAGCAGTCCACCCCGACAGGCCAACGAGCAGTACTTC. Translation gives CASSPPRQANEQYF.

This sequence joins TRBV29-1 and TRBJ1-1; perhaps TRBD1 as D (6 bases). The CDR3 is made up of 9 amino acids. V lost 7 bases, J lost 10 bases, and 10 bases lay in between. The germline V gene encodes CDR1 SQVTM and CDR2 ANQGSEA. The CDR3 coding sequence is TGCAGCGCCGGCAGGGGAGCTTTCTTT. Protein product: CSAGRGAFF.

V gene TRBV25-1 combines with J gene TRBJ2-7; 9 nucleotides align to TRBD2. Trimming removed 2 bases from V and 7 bases from J; junction bases left unmatched: 9. From germline, CDR1 is MGHDK and CDR2 SYGVNS. The CDR3 consists of 15 residues. CDR3 coding DNA: TGTGCCAGCAGTGAAGCAAGGGGACTAGCAGTTGAGCAGTACTTC. Protein: CASSEARGLAVEQYF.

The V and J genes are TRBV19 and TRBJ2-7, with D unresolved. CDR3 length equals 13 residues. Germline-derived CDR1 and CDR2 are LNHDA and SQIVND (reference sequence). With 5 bases removed from V and 3 bases from J, the gap between germline ends came to 11 bases. Here the CDR3 reads CASSVLLSYEQYF. For the CDR3, the DNA is TGTGCCAGTAGTGTCCTGTTGAGCTACGAGCAGTACTTC.

The genes are TRBV10-2 and TRBJ1-1; 7 bases agree with TRBD1. The CDR3 length is 13 residues. The trim removed 6 bases at V and 3 bases at J, leaving 4 bases unmatched. Germline lookup yields CDR1 WSHSY and CDR2 SAAADI. CDR3 sequence (DNA): TGCGCCAGCAGGGGACAGACGTACACTGAAGCTTTCTTT. Translation: CASRGQTYTEAFF.

The sample holds a few counts of this clone. This sequence joins TRBV7-9 and TRBJ2-5, with a tentative D call TRBD1 (6 bases). The CDR3 covers 12 residues. CDR1 SEHNR and CDR2 FQNEAQ come from the germline V gene (reference sequence). V lost 4 bases and J 4 bases, leaving 7 bases between the germline ends. The CDR3, as DNA: TGTGCCAGCAGCTGGGGGCGAGAGACCCAGTACTTC. Protein: CASSWGRETQYF.

The gene calls are TRBV12-5 and TRBJ2-7, with 8 bases matching TRBD2. The V gene end was trimmed by 1 base and the J gene end by 6 bases; junction bases not matched to a gene: 2. The CDR3 has 13 amino acids. Germline CDR1 LGHNT, CDR2 FRNRAP. The CDR3 protein is CASGLGTSPEQYF. The CDR3 nucleotides read TGTGCTAGTGGTTTGGGGACTAGCCCCGAGCAGTACTTC. Drawing the rest from reference TRBV12-5 and TRBJ2-7, the complete variable domain is DARVTQTPRHKVTEMGQEVTMRCQPILGHNTVFWYRQTMMQGLELLAYFRNRAPLDDSGMPKDRFSAEMPDATLATLKIQPSEPRDSAVYFCASGLGTSPEQYFGPGTRLTVT.

This chain uses TRBV6-5 with TRBJ2-7; D remains unclear. V lost 3 bases and J lost 3, with 9 bases in between. Germline V lookup: CDR1 MNHEY, CDR2 SVGAGI. This CDR3 region has 13 residues. In nucleotides, the CDR3 is TGTGCCAGCAGTTATGGAACAGTCTACGAGCAGTACTTC. This translates into CASSYGTVYEQYF.

The J gene is TRBJ1-2, the V gene TRBV9; a weak D match, TRBD1 (5 bases). Germline lookup yields CDR1 SGDLS and CDR2 YYNGEE. The CDR3 sequence is 15 residues long. V lost 4 bases to trimming and J lost 3 bases, with 16 bases between them. CDR3 residues: CASSSRGGRDYGYTF. The CDR3, as DNA: TGTGCCAGCAGCTCCCGTGGGGGGAGAGACTATGGCTACACCTTC.

V and J are TRBV5-6 and TRBJ1-5; D is possibly TRBD1 (6 bases). Germline loops: CDR1 SGHDT, CDR2 YYEEEE. Trimming took 3 bases from V and 7 from J, leaving 14 bases between them. The CDR3 is made up of 14 amino acids. The CDR3 DNA sequence: TGTGCCAGCAGCTCCTCTTCAGGGGTACAGCCCCAGCATTTT. It codes for CASSSSSGVQPQHF. Full variable domain (rest looked up from reference TRBV5-6 and TRBJ1-5): DAGVTQSPTHLIKTRGQQVTLRCSPKSGHDTVSWYQQALGQGPQFIFQYYEEEERQRGNFPDRFSGHQFPNYSSELNVNALLLGDSALYLCASSSSSGVQPQHFGDGTRLSIL.

The chain links TRBV7-6 to TRBJ1-2; maybe TRBD1 (5 bases). V lost 2 bases and J 0 bases, leaving 7 bases between the germline ends. Germline V lookup: CDR1 SGHVS, CDR2 FNYEAQ. The CDR3 is 14 amino acids. In DNA, the CDR3 is TGTGCCAGCAGCTTAAGGGGTGCTAACTATGGCTACACCTTC. Translated, it gives CASSLRGANYGYTF.

The chain employs TRBV5-8 and TRBJ2-7; D is unclear. V lost 4 bases to trimming and J lost 5 bases, with 16 bases between them. The CDR3 sequence is 14 residues long. Germline loops: CDR1 SGHTS, CDR2 YDEGEE. The DNA of the CDR3 is TGTGCCAGCAGCCCCGATATGATGGCACACGAGCAGTACTTC. Amino acid sequence: CASSPDMMAHEQYF.

This CDR3 reads CASSVRGGYSYNEQFF. The DNA of the CDR3 is TGTGCCAGCAGCGTTAGGGGGGGCTACTCCTACAATGAGCAGTTCTTC. The V and J genes are TRBV11-2 and TRBJ2-1, with D perhaps matching TRBD2 (7 bases). CDR3 length: 16 amino acids. V was cut by 5 bases and J by 0 bases, with 14 bases left in between. CDR1 and CDR2 from the germline V gene are SGHAT and FQNNGV. Full variable domain (remainder filled in from reference TRBV11-2 and TRBJ2-1): EAGVAQSPRYKIIEKRQSVAFWCNPISGHATLYWYQQILGQGPKLLIQFQNNGVVDDSQLPKDRFSAERLKGVDSTLKIQPAKLEDSAVYLCASSVRGGYSYNEQFFGPGTRLTVL.